Detailed here is one TCR beta chain. The target of this receptor is not known. Per-nucleotide qualities are absent, and no much larger clonotype sits a single base away. CD8 naive samples consisted of CD45RO-negative cells that were positively selected for CCR7, yielding a CD45RA+CCR7+ population without TemRA cells. Donors were healthy HIV-negative adults with no recently reported acute infections or vaccinations. Every donor was a Caucasian adult living in Nashville, Tennessee, USA. Blood was obtained by leukapheresis, after which PBMCs were separated by Ficoll-Histopaque density gradient centrifugation and cryopreserved in liquid nitrogen vapor phase. Analytical flow cytometry was used to check the purity and quantity of each magnetically sorted T cell population. From each sorted fraction, genomic DNA was isolated and quantified by UV absorbance on a Nanodrop 2000c. The data originate from a study of shared clonotypes between healthy human individuals (dated by TCRdb to 2019 to 2021). About the investigation overall: A couple of women and a few men aged 18 to 49 years were included in the cohort. For each donor, CD4 naive and CD4 memory were each given three plates, CD8 naive was given two plates, and CD8 memory was given one plate. To estimate repertoire size and how much clonotype sharing occurs between individuals, the study deeply sequenced the blood TCR repertoires of five healthy adults. Per donor, leukapheresis produced somewhere between about 0.94 and 10 billion PBMCs. Different laboratories and diverse techniques were used to prepare libraries and sequence TCR repertoires, to increase sequencing depth and limit assay-specific biases. Overall study results and their limits: Rarefaction of sorted-subset datasets indicated incomplete sequencing despite the large sequencing depth. Larger estimated clonotype richness was generally found for naive subsets than for memory subsets. Higher generation probabilities were observed for clonotypes shared by all four sorted-subset donors than for non-shared clonotypes. When a handful of donors were compared, the shared fraction of clonotypes was around 5% for naive CD4, over 3% for naive CD8, about 2.4% for memory CD4, and 0.35% to 0.4% for memory CD8. Because the study included a small number of donors, the genetic and exposure-history diversity represented was limited. Sampling was restricted to blood, and TCR repertoires in tissues likely differ from the TCR repertoires found in blood. Pairwise subsampling indicated that sequencing depth was expected to affect the degree of clonotype sharing among donors.

Using the deep immunoSEQ assay, multiplex PCR amplified TCR CDR3 regions from genomic DNA. For each cell subset, the extracted genomic DNA was distributed evenly across all wells of several immunoSEQ 96-well plates, and each plate served as one replicate. For sorted subsets, approximately 210 ng of genomic DNA, equivalent to 25,000 to 30,000 T cell genomes, went into each replicate PCR. The purified libraries were quantified using a Qubit 3.0 fluorometer, sized with a Bioanalyzer 2100, and then quantified again using the KAPA Library Quantification kit. Every immunoSEQ 96-well plate was sequenced on a separate single-read 150-cycle Illumina NextSeq 550 flow cell. As for the authors' bioinformatics: Because the immunoSEQ output included only junctional sequences and no quality scores, the filtering could not be the same as the filtering used for full-length reads. Sequences were annotated with PyIR, a Python wrapper for IgBLAST v1.9, using IMGT germline references to assign V/J genes and CDR3. Any read was removed if the V/J assignment was weak (E-value above 1e-6), the CDR3 was missing, or the read contained stop codons, out-of-frame junctions, or ambiguous translated residues. V3J clonotypes were defined as sequences sharing an identical inferred V gene, J gene, and CDR3 amino acid sequence. Percentage overlap between repertoires was computed as shared unique clonotypes divided by the size of the smaller repertoire. Three approaches were used to assess repertoire richness: RTK rarefaction, the Chao1 estimator, and Recon v2.1 estimates of unobserved clonotypes. Generation probabilities were computed with OLGA for all TCRbeta clonotypes obtained by the gDNA method from a handful of donors. This is the immuneACCESS table as TCRdb keeps it, with only in-frame sequences that have V and J called. A part of the clones is gone; compared with another copy, unresolved V genes explain less than half, and the rest is unexplained. Clonal size and the V and J genes are those of that table, whereas D and trimming came from the DNA. Across this sample there are around 2.1 million clones, with 85% to 95% seen only once. The ten largest clones capture about 1.8% of the sample.

The CDR3 goes from the cysteine to the phenylalanine over 16 residues. Here the CDR3 DNA is all that survives: 48 bases in frame from base 1. V sheds 2 bases and J sheds 2 bases, leaving 15 bases between their ends. The germline V gene (reference sequence) specifies MNHEY as CDR1 and SMNVEV as CDR2. The chain is assembled from TRBV27 and TRBJ2-5, and perhaps TRBD2 as D gene, on 5 matching bases. This sequence originates from a young man in good health. Some clones in this sample may be carry-over from other donors' samples. The sample consisted of naive CD8+ T cells from PBMCs. The sample's cell subset or site label is to be understood as: CD45RA+CCR7+. The CDR3 reads as follows: CASSLNGWRKQETQYF. The nucleotide sequence is given as TGTGCCAGCAGTTTAAACGGTTGGAGGAAACAAGAGACCCAGTACTTC.